This T cell receptor (beta chain) comes out of a study of cytomegalovirus exposure and HLA in healthy donors. Each donor was healthy, and each was a bone marrow donor. In the PCR, 60 Vbeta and 13 Jbeta primers were used. Assay used: immunoSEQ multiplex PCR; TCRdb lists only in-frame clones, some missing. The repertoire holds approximately 86,000 clones, with 85% as singletons. There are a few counts of this clone. This receptor was obtained from a middle-aged man in good health and CMV-seropositive. The specimen was PBMCs.

The CDR3 DNA sequence: TGTGCCAGCAGCGAACGACAGGGGGGCCTTGCGGGAGGTACGCAGTATTTT. Amino acids: CASSERQGGLAGGTQYF. The chain uses TRBV5-6 and TRBJ2-3; TRBD1 might be the D (9 bases). Germline CDR1 is SGHDT and CDR2 is YYEEEE. The V gene lost 4 bases and the J gene lost 8 bases, with 26 bases spanning the gap. The CDR3 totals 17 residues.